These 4 T cell receptor beta chains were all obtained from the same sample, sequenced in a study of cytomegalovirus exposure and HLA in healthy donors. Generated by immunoSEQ multiplex PCR, the TCRdb table keeps only in-frame clones and is missing some. The sample yields roughly 180,000 clones, around 84% seen once. The sequencing sample was made of PBMCs. The receptors come from a man aged 18 to 35 in good health and CMV-seropositive.

The chain joins TRBV4-2 to TRBJ2-2; 11 bases map to TRBD1. The trim removed 3 bases at V and 5 bases at J, leaving 11 bases unmatched. The CDR3 runs to 18 residues. CDR1 is LGHNA, CDR2 YNFKEQ, per germline. CDR3 coding DNA: TGTGCCAGCAGCCAGGCCCTCGGACAGGGGGCTCGGACCGGGGAGCTGTTTTTT. Encoded protein: CASSQALGQGARTGELFF.

This clone appeared a few times. The gene calls are TRBV7-9 and TRBJ1-5, with a weak D call TRBD1 (6 bases). Per germline, CDR1 SEHNR and CDR2 FQNEAQ (reference sequence). The CDR3 has 14 amino acids. V lost 5 bases, J lost 7 bases, and 15 bases lay in between. The CDR3 is CASSRTGLGQPQHF. DNA for the CDR3: TGTGCCAGCAGCCGAACAGGGTTAGGGCAGCCCCAGCATTTT.

The J gene is TRBJ2-7, the V gene TRBV4-3; D gene unclear. CDR3 size: 15 residues. From germline, CDR1 is LGHNA and CDR2 YSLEER. Trimming took off 2 bases at V and 3 bases at J, with 14 bases between the two ends. This chain's CDR3 is CASSQLGHGDYEQYF. CDR3 DNA sequence: TGCGCCAGCAGCCAACTGGGCCACGGTGACTACGAGCAGTACTTC.

This clone occurred a few times. In DNA form, the CDR3 reads TGTGCCAGCAGTTTATGGACTCCCCATGAAGCTTTCTTT. Protein: CASSLWTPHEAFF. V usage is TRBV28 and J usage is TRBJ1-1; no clear D gene. The V and J ends lost 0 bases and 7 bases respectively, with 9 bases between them. This CDR3 is built from 13 residues. Looked up from germline, CDR1 is MDHEN and CDR2 is SYDVKM.